This TCR beta chain was captured in a study of cytomegalovirus exposure and HLA in healthy donors. General study findings and limits: Most CMV-associated TCR beta chains appeared HLA-restricted in a later analysis. Because they were indistinguishable, some V segments, including TRBV6-2 and TRBV6-3, were excluded. In terms of immune exposure information, only CMV serostatus was available.

As regards this clone: The antigen is undetermined.

The PCR used 60 Vbeta and 13 Jbeta primers. Measured with immunoSEQ multiplex PCR; TCRdb has only the in-frame clones, and not every one. Counted here are 100,000 to 150,000 clones, 70% to 75% occurring once; the ten biggest clones make up around 4%. There are 13 residues in the CDR3. CDR1 SGHRS and CDR2 YFSETQ come from the germline V gene. The junction had 1 base not matched to a gene; V was cut back by 4 bases and J by 0 bases. The sequence was collected from a woman between 35 and 50 years old in good health and CMV-seronegative. Specimen: PBMCs. This sequence joins TRBV5-1 and TRBJ2-7, with 7 bases that match TRBD2. The CDR3 region has the DNA TGCGCCAGCAGCGGCGGGAGCTCCTACGAGCAGTACTTC. It codes for CASSGGSSYEQYF.